The TCR beta chain under discussion was sequenced for a study of blood T cell repertoires in COVID-19. Study summary: COVID-19 samples from acute and convalescent phases originated in the United States, Italy and Spain.

In the source study's methods: Amplification of reference gene primers was used by the study to estimate nucleated cell counts. Produced via immunoSEQ multiplex PCR; TCRdb's table is partial and in-frame only. V and J calls and clone size come straight from that table; D and trimming were deduced from the DNA. The sample holds 280,000 or so clones; approximately 83% are singletons and the top ten take 13%. The CDR3 extends over 19 amino acids. J gave up 3 bases and V 0 bases, and 14 bases lay outside the gene matches. Germline CDR1 and CDR2: SGHDT and YYEEEE. This clonotype was sampled from a human donor in a cohort sampled during active COVID-19. The chain joins TRBV5-6 to TRBJ2-3, with 9 bases identical to TRBD2. The sample consisted of peripheral blood. As DNA, the CDR3 is TGTGCCAGCAGCTTGGCCCCCCTAGGAGCGGGAGGTGGGACAGATACGCAGTATTTT. It encodes CASSLAPLGAGGGTDTQYF.